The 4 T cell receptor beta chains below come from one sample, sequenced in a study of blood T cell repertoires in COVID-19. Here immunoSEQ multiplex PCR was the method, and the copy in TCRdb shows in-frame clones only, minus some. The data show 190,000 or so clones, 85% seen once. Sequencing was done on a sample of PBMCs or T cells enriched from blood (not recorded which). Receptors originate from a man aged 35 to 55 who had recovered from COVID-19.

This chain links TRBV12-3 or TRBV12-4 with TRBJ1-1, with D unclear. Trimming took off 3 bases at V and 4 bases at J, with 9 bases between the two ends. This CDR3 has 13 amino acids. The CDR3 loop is CASSFSGGTEAFF. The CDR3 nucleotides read TGTGCCAGCAGTTTTTCCGGAGGCACTGAAGCTTTCTTT.

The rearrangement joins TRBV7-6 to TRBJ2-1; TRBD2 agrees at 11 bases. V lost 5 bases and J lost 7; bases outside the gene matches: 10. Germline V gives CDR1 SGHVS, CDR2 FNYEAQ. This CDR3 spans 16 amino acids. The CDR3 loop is CASSETSGALLNEQFF. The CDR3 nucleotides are TGTGCCAGCAGCGAGACTAGCGGGGCCCTTTTAAATGAGCAGTTCTTC.

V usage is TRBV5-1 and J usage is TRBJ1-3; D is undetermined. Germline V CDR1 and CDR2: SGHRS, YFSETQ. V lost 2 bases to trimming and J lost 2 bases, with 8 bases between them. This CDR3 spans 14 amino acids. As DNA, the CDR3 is TGCGCCAGCAGCTTAGGGAGCGCTGGAAACACCATATATTTT. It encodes CASSLGSAGNTIYF.

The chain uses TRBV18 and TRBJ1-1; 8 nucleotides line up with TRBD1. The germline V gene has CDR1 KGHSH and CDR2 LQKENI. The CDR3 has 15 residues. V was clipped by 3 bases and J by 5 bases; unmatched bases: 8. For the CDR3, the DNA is TGTGCCAGCTCACCGGAGACAGGGGCGTTAACTGAAGCTTTCTTT. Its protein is CASSPETGALTEAFF. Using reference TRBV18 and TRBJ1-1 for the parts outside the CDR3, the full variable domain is NAGVMQNPRHLVRRRGQEARLRCSPMKGHSHVYWYRQLPEEGLKFMVYLQKENIIDESGMPKERFSAEFPKEGPSILRIQQVVRGDSAAYFCASSPETGALTEAFFGQGTRLTVV.